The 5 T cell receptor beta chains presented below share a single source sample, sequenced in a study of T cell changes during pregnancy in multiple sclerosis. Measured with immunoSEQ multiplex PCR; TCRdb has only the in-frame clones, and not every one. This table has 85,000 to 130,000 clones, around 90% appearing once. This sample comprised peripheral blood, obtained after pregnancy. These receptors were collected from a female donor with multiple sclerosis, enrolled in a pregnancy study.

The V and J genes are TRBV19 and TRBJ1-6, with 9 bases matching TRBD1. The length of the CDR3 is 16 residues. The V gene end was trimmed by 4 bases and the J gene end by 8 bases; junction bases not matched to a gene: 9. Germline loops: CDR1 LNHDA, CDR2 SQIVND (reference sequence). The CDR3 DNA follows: TGTGCCAGTAGTAGGCAAACCGGACAGGGGCATTCACCCCTCCACTTT. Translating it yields CASSRQTGQGHSPLHF.

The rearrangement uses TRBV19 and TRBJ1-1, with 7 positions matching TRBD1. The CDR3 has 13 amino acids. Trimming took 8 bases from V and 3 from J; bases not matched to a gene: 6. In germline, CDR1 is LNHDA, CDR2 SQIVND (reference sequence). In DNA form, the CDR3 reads TGTGCCAGTGCGTCTCAGGGGGACACTGAAGCTTTCTTT. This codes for CASASQGDTEAFF. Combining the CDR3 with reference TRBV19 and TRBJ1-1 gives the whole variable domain DGGITQSPKYLFRKEGQNVTLSCEQNLNHDAMYWYRQDPGQGLRLIYYSQIVNDFQKGDIAEGYSVSREKKESFPLTVTSAQKNPTAFYLCASASQGDTEAFFGQGTRLTVV.

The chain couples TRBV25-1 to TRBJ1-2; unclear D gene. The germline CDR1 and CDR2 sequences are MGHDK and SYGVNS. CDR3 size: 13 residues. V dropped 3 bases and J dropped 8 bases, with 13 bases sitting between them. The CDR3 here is CASSDRPREGYTF. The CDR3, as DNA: TGTGCCAGCAGTGACCGACCGAGGGAAGGCTACACCTTC.

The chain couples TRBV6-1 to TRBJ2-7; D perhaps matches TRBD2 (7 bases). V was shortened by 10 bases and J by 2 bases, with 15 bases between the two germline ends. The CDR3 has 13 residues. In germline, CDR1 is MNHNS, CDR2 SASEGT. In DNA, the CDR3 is TGTGCCACCCTTGGGGGGGGCCCCTACGAGCAGTACTTC. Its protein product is CATLGGGPYEQYF.

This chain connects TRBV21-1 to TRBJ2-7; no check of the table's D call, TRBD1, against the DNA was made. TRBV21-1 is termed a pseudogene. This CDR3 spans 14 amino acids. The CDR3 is CASSTGQGVYEQYF. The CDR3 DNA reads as TGTGCCAGCAGCACTGGACAGGGGGTCTACGAGCAGTACTTC.